The table lists the clone carrying this TCR beta chain with a few counts. Its antigen is as yet unknown. This sample is part of a study of human T cells and chemical hapten exposure. Study-level background: All through the approximately 24-week study, the scalp of each patient received diphenylcyclopropenone doses weekly. The upper back received 0.01% DPC by patch testing, with results read at 6 days. Alopecia areata, totalis and universalis patients, mostly female, were included. Notes on the study in general: Counts of TCRs above 1 in 1000 frequency stayed unchanged with DPC sensitization.

The CDR3 covers 15 residues. Trimming took off 3 bases at V and 5 bases at J, with 14 bases between the two ends. Per germline, CDR1 MDHEN and CDR2 SYDVKM. Stated time point: patch test 1, 2 weeks after DPC sensitization. As to treatment: therapeutic diphenylcyclopropenone sensitization with weekly scalp DPC. TCRdb re-analysed the RACE reads in MiXCR, keeping a single row per CDR3 protein. The data contain 150,000 to 200,000 distinct CDR3 sequences, 13% to 15% of them singletons. This sample comprised whole blood, obtained in connection with sensitization to the hapten diphenylcyclopropenone (DPC). The origin of this receptor is a woman aged 25 to 39 with alopecia areata. Some clones in this sample may be carry-over from other donors' samples. The chain is built from TRBV28 and TRBJ1-5; D gene uncertain. The CDR3 sequence is CASSFIRGTYQPQHF. For the CDR3, the DNA is TGTGCCAGCAGTTTTATTCGGGGAACGTATCAGCCCCAGCATTTT.